The clone carrying this T cell receptor (beta chain) was found many times. No antigen is known for it. Stated time point: newly diagnosed GD, antithyroid drugs for less than 3 months. PBMCs provided the RNA from which the TCR library was made. Doctors identified Graves' disease using the American Thyroid Association guidelines. An endocrinology department in Xi'an, China, recruited the patients. From each patient, approximately 9 milliliters of peripheral blood was drawn and collected into an EDTA anticoagulant tube. These data are taken from a study of regulatory T cells in long-lasting Graves disease. Points from the study as a whole: Persistent disease preferred TRBV28, TRBJ1-2 and TRBJ2-5.

The CDR3 is 13 residues long. V shed 5 bases and J shed 2 bases, with 9 bases lying between them. CDR1 and CDR2 (germline): SGHNT, YENEEA. CDR3 regions were amplified by Arm-PCR using iRepertoire HTBI primers to build TCR beta libraries. Via MiXCR, TCRdb re-called the multiplex PCR reads, giving one row per CDR3 protein. The sample lists roughly 410,000 distinct CDR3 sequences, approximately 16% occurring once. These data were also reused for a study on T cells in Graves' hyperthyroidism and ophthalmopathy.

This chain uses TRBV11-3 with TRBJ2-5, with D maybe TRBD2 (6 bases). The TCR comes from a woman in her thirties or forties with Graves disease. The source material was peripheral blood mononuclear cells (PBMCs), sampled at new diagnosis, from a patient treated with antithyroid drugs. CDR3 region: CASSVTRQETQYF. The CDR3 region has the DNA TGTGCCAGCAGCGTGACTAGACAAGAGACCCAGTACTTC.